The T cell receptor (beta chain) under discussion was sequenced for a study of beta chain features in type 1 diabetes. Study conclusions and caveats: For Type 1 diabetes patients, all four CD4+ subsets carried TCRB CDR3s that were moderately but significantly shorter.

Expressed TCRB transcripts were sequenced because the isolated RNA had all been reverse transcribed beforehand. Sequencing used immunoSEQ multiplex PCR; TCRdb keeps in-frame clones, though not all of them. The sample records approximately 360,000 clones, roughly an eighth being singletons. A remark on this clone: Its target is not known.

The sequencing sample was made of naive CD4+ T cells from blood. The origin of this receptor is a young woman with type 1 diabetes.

CDR3 residues: CASSYGPPSLADTQYF. The DNA of the CDR3 is TGTGCCAGCAGTTACGGGCCACCCTCCTTGGCAGATACGCAGTATTTT. The J gene is TRBJ2-3, the V gene TRBV6-5; D gene ambiguous. CDR3 length: 16 amino acids. Per germline, CDR1 MNHEY and CDR2 SVGAGI. With 2 bases removed from V and 4 bases from J, the gap between germline ends came to 16 bases.